The rows below give T cell receptor beta chains drawn from one sample of a study of T cell repertoires in cytomegalovirus infection. TCRdb recomputed calls from the reads with MiXCR, one row per CDR3 protein. Seen here are almost 550,000 distinct CDR3 sequences, 15% to 20% observed once, and the top ten hold 20% to 30%. The sample taken for sequencing was CD8+ T cells from PBMCs. The source is a human donor in good health (CMV status not recorded). Some clones in this sample may be carry-over from other donors' samples. The CDR3 runs from the conserved cysteine through the conserved F or W. D genes are given only for firm matches. Clone size is not always given. Where it is, it says once, few, many or a class for expanded clones.

>14|.|TRBJ2-1|TRBV7-2|many
CASSLEGLHNEQFF
TGTGCCAGCAGCTTAGAAGGACTCCACAATGAGCAGTTCTTC
>14|.|TRBJ2-2|TRBV7-9|many
CASSRTENTGELFF
TGTGCCAGCAGCCGTACAGAAAACACCGGGGAGCTGTTTTTT
>15|.|TRBJ2-5|TRBV27|.
CASSLGGRDQETQYF
TGTGCCAGCAGTTTAGGGGGCAGAGATCAAGAGACCCAGTACTTC
>12|.|TRBJ2-3|TRBV5-4|many
CASSLEENTQYF
TGTGCCAGCAGCTTGGAGGAGAATACGCAGTATTTT
>15|.|TRBJ2-1|TRBV5-6|few
CASSLARTELNEQFF
TGTGCCAGCAGCTTGGCTCGTACAGAACTTAATGAGCAGTTCTTC
>16|.|TRBJ2-2|TRBV9|.
CDSSPRGGRWSGELFF
TGTGACAGCAGCCCCCGAGGTGGCCGGTGGTCCGGGGAGCTGTTTTTT
>16|TRBD1|TRBJ2-1|TRBV28|.
CASSFFPGQTYNEQFF
TGTGCCAGCAGTTTTTTTCCGGGACAGACCTACAATGAGCAGTTCTTC
>18|.|TRBJ2-7|TRBV7-9|.
CASSIDRFRREISYETYF
TGTGCCAGCAGCATCGACAGGTTCCGCCGCGAAATCTCCTACGAGACGTACTTC
>16|.|TRBJ2-2|TRBV6-1|few
CASSRKPGGYTGELFF
TGTGCCAGCAGTCGGAAGCCAGGGGGGTACACCGGGGAGCTGTTTTTT
>12|.|TRBJ2-2|TRBV25-1|few
CASNLAPGELFF
TGTGCCAGCAACCTAGCTCCCGGGGAGCTGTTTTTT
>13|TRBD1|TRBJ1-2|TRBV10-3|.
CAGSGGNNYGYTF
TGTGCCGGATCAGGGGGGAATAACTATGGCTACACCTTC
>14|.|TRBJ2-5|TRBV7-9|few
CASSLVQNQETQYF
TGTGCCAGCAGCTTAGTACAGAATCAAGAGACCCAGTACTTC
>15|TRBD2|TRBJ2-7|TRBV5-4|few
CASSLKRESTYEQYF
TGTGCCAGCAGCCTAAAGCGGGAGTCTACCTACGAGCAGTACTTC
>14|.|TRBJ2-7|TRBV12-3/TRBV12-4|many
CASSQSLGGYEQYF
TGTGCCAGCAGCCAGTCACTGGGGGGTTACGAGCAGTACTTC
>19|TRBD1|TRBJ1-2|TRBV7-2|few
CASSLSGPGFRQGGHGYTF
TGTGCCAGCAGCTTATCGGGCCCGGGGTTCAGACAGGGTGGCCATGGCTACACCTTC
>14|.|TRBJ2-4|TRBV4-1|.
CASSQDRTKNIQYF
TGCGCCAGCAGCCAAGATAGGACCAAAAACATTCAGTACTTC
>15|.|TRBJ2-2|TRBV27|few
CASSFSLATFGELFF
TGTGCCAGCAGTTTTTCTCTAGCAACGTTCGGGGAGCTGTTTTTT
>14|.|TRBJ2-1|TRBV27|.
CASSLLVGRNEQFF
TGTGCCAGCAGTTTACTAGTGGGGCGCAATGAGCAGTTCTTC
>17|TRBD2|TRBJ2-2|TRBV7-8|many
CASSLARGVAGTGELFF
TGTGCCAGCAGCTTAGCGCGGGGAGTAGCGGGAACCGGGGAGCTGTTTTTT
>14|.|TRBJ1-2|TRBV7-9|few
CASSLAQDGYGYTF
TGTGCCAGCAGCTTAGCGCAGGATGGCTATGGCTACACCTTC
>13|.|TRBJ1-1|TRBV7-2|many
CASSDTRVSEAFF
TGTGCCAGCAGCGACACACGGGTCTCGGAAGCTTTCTTT
>17|.|TRBJ1-1|TRBV27|.
CASSLGTRGAMNTEAFF
TGTGCCAGCAGTTTAGGAACAAGGGGAGCCATGAACACTGAAGCTTTCTTT
>13|.|TRBJ2-5|TRBV11-2|many
CASSSSPEETQYF
TGTGCCAGCAGCTCATCGCCTGAAGAGACCCAGTACTTC
>14|.|TRBJ1-4|TRBV15|few
CATSSWTANEKLFF
TGTGCCACCAGCAGTTGGACAGCCAATGAAAAACTGTTTTTT
>15|TRBD2|TRBJ2-1|TRBV9|.
CASSVQGGRADEQFF
TGTGCCAGCAGCGTACAGGGCGGGAGGGCCGATGAGCAGTTCTTC
>12|.|TRBJ1-3|TRBV24-1|many
CATTSTGNTIYF
TGTGCCACCACTTCGACTGGAAACACCATATATTTT
>14|TRBD2|TRBJ2-7|TRBV7-8|many
CASSLTLAGYEQYF
TGTGCCAGCAGCTTAACACTAGCGGGGTACGAGCAGTACTTC
>16|TRBD2|TRBJ2-7|TRBV28|many
CASSLLAGGPSYEQYF
TGTGCCAGCAGTCTCCTAGCGGGAGGGCCCTCCTACGAGCAGTACTTC
>19|.|TRBJ2-6|TRBV7-3|many
CASSPPLGAESSGANVLTF
TGTGCCAGCAGCCCCCCCCTGGGGGCTGAATCCTCTGGGGCCAACGTCCTGACTTTC
>14|TRBD1|TRBJ2-7|TRBV5-4|.
CATRPTGETYEQYF
TGTGCCACGCGTCCGACAGGGGAAACCTACGAGCAGTACTTC
>15|.|TRBJ2-2|TRBV5-4|few
CASSLDVGSAGELFF
TGTGCCAGCAGCTTGGATGTGGGTAGCGCCGGGGAGCTGTTTTTT
>14|.|TRBJ2-7|TRBV12-3/TRBV12-4|many
CASSSRDLTYEQYF
TGTGCCAGCAGTTCCCGGGACCTAACCTACGAGCAGTACTTC
>15|.|TRBJ2-5|TRBV20-1|few
CSSQGSGERGETQYF
TGCAGTTCTCAGGGGAGTGGGGAGAGGGGAGAGACCCAGTACTTC
>17|.|TRBJ2-1|TRBV28|many
CASSLYRTAGTYNEQFF
TGTGCCAGCAGTCTGTACAGGACAGCCGGTACCTACAATGAGCAGTTCTTC
>15|TRBD1|TRBJ1-1|TRBV19|many
CASSLTNRGNTEAFF
TGTGCCAGTAGTCTAACCAACAGGGGGAACACTGAAGCTTTCTTT
>15|TRBD1|TRBJ1-1|TRBV5-5|many
CASSSRQGMGTEAFF
TGTGCCAGCAGCTCCCGACAGGGGATGGGGACTGAAGCTTTCTTT
>13|TRBD1|TRBJ2-1|TRBV12-5|many
CASGLNRGHEQFF
TGTGCTAGTGGTTTGAACAGGGGCCATGAGCAGTTCTTC
>18|TRBD2|TRBJ2-2|TRBV7-8|many
CASSSGLAGGPWTGELFF
TGTGCCAGCAGCTCGGGACTAGCGGGGGGGCCATGGACCGGGGAGCTGTTTTTT
>14|.|TRBJ2-7|TRBV4-1|many
CASSQDRRIGEQYF
TGCGCCAGCAGCCAAGATCGACGGATCGGGGAGCAGTACTTC
>15|TRBD1|TRBJ1-5|TRBV19|many
CASRTQGASNQPQHF
TGTGCCAGTAGGACACAGGGGGCAAGCAATCAGCCCCAGCATTTT
>15|TRBD2|TRBJ2-1|TRBV7-9|many
CASRPGLAGSNEQFF
TGTGCCAGCAGGCCGGGACTAGCGGGGTCAAATGAGCAGTTCTTC
>18|TRBD1|TRBJ2-1|TRBV7-6|many
CASSLVGPGQEMYYEQFF
TGTGCCAGCAGCTTAGTGGGTCCGGGACAGGAAATGTATTATGAGCAGTTCTTC
>12|.|TRBJ2-4|TRBV5-6|few
CASSWELDIQYF
TGTGCCAGCAGCTGGGAACTAGACATTCAGTACTTC
>16|TRBD2|TRBJ2-1|TRBV29-1|.
CSVEDPSRGRAHEQFF
TGCAGCGTTGAAGATCCCTCTCGCGGGAGGGCCCATGAGCAGTTCTTC
>20|TRBD2|TRBJ2-3|TRBV11-2|many
CASSLDLSSGTTTDTDTQYF
TGTGCCAGCAGCTTAGACCTTTCCAGCGGGACTACGACGGACACAGATACGCAGTATTTT
>14|.|TRBJ2-7|TRBV10-3|many
CAISVSQSSVEQYF
TGTGCCATCAGTGTAAGTCAGAGCTCCGTGGAGCAGTACTTC
>9|.|TRBJ2-5|TRBV7-2|many
CASSFPVVF
TGTGCCAGCAGCTTCCCGGTGGTGTTC
>16|TRBD1|TRBJ2-1|TRBV7-4|.
CASSPNRDRGYNEQFF
TGTGCCAGCAGCCCCAACCGGGACAGGGGGTACAATGAGCAGTTCTTC
>15|TRBD1|TRBJ2-7|TRBV27|many
CASSPTGNNIYEQYF
TGTGCCAGCAGTCCGACAGGGAACAATATCTACGAGCAGTACTTC
>15|.|TRBJ1-1|TRBV27|.
CASSLSKSMNTEAFF
TGTGCCAGCAGTTTATCCAAATCCATGAACACTGAAGCTTTCTTT
>14|.|TRBJ2-5|TRBV12-3/TRBV12-4|few
CASSGTGFQETQYF
TGTGCCAGCAGTGGCACCGGGTTCCAAGAGACCCAGTACTTC
>14|.|TRBJ2-6|TRBV6-1|many
CASSEPSGANVLTF
TGTGCCAGCAGTGAGCCCTCTGGGGCCAACGTCCTGACTTTC
>17|TRBD1|TRBJ1-6|TRBV7-2|many
CASSSLGTGAYNSPLHF
TGTGCCAGCAGCTCCTTGGGGACAGGGGCCTATAATTCACCCCTCCACTTT
>15|.|TRBJ1-1|TRBV19|few
CASRTYTAGDTEAFF
TGTGCCAGTAGAACCTACACAGCCGGAGACACTGAAGCTTTCTTT
>17|TRBD1|TRBJ2-1|TRBV11-2|many
CASSSIPGTGRLSEQFF
TGTGCCAGCAGCTCGATTCCCGGGACAGGGAGGTTGAGTGAGCAGTTCTTC
>14|TRBD1|TRBJ1-6|TRBV28|few
CASRETGVNSPLHF
TGTGCCAGCAGAGAGACAGGGGTTAATTCACCCCTCCACTTT
>12|.|TRBJ1-1|TRBV2|few
CASSEDRLEAFF
TGTGCCAGCAGTGAAGACAGACTAGAGGCTTTCTTT